This entry is about one T cell receptor beta chain. The data were taken from a study of immune cell composition in non-small cell lung cancer. The CDR3 is 16 amino acids. The ends lost 0 bases at V and 4 bases at J; junction bases unmatched: 3. CDR1 is SGHAT and CDR2 is FQNNGV in the germline V gene. Sequencing used immunoSEQ multiplex PCR; TCRdb keeps in-frame clones, though not all of them. The table shows some 2,700 clones, with about four fifths occurring only once. The receptor was isolated from a human donor with non-small cell lung cancer. Sequenced input: lung tumor tissue. The chain combines TRBV11-2 with TRBJ2-2; 9 positions match TRBD2. The CDR3 DNA sequence: TGTGCCAGCAGCTTAGATCCTAGCGGGGTCACCGGGGAGCTGTTTTTT. This sequence encodes CASSLDPSGVTGELFF.